Included here is one TCR beta chain sequence, with context. CDR3 size: 15 residues. The germline V gene has CDR1 MNHEY and CDR2 SMNVEV (reference sequence). Trimming pared 2 bases from V and 1 base from J, leaving 9 bases between. The repertoire was sequenced with immunoSEQ multiplex PCR; TCRdb's copy has only in-frame clones and lacks some. This sample has 150,000 or so clones, with less than 90% found just once. The data were taken from a study of lymphopenia after photon versus proton radiotherapy. The chain is built from TRBV27 and TRBJ2-1; D gene uncertain. This sequence originates from a man over 45 with gastric cancer. The sample here was peripheral blood, taken from a patient treated with photon-based radiotherapy. The CDR3 is CASSLGFWSYNEQFF. CDR3 coding DNA: TGTGCCAGCAGTTTAGGATTTTGGTCCTACAATGAGCAGTTCTTC.